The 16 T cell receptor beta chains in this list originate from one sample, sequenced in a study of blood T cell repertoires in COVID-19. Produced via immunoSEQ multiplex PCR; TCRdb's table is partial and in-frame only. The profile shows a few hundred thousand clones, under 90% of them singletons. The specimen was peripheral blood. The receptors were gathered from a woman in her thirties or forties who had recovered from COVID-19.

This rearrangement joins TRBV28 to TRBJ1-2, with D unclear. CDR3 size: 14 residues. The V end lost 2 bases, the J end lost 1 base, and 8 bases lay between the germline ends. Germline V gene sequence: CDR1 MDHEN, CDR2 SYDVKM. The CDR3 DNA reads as TGTGCCAGCAGTTTACCCCTACTTAACTATGGCTACACCTTC. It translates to CASSLPLLNYGYTF.

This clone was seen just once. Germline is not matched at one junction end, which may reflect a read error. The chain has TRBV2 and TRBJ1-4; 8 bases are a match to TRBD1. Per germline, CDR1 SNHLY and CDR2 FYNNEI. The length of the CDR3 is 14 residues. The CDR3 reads CASSRTGMFERLFF. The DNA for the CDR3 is TGTGCCAGCAGCCGGACAGGGATGTTTGAAAGACTGTTTTTT.

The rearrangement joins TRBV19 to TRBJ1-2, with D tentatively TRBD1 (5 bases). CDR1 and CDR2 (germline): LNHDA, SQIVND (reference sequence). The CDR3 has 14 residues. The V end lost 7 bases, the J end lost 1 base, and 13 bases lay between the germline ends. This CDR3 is CASTPGYNNYGYTF. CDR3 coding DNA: TGTGCCAGTACCCCAGGGTATAATAACTATGGCTACACCTTC.

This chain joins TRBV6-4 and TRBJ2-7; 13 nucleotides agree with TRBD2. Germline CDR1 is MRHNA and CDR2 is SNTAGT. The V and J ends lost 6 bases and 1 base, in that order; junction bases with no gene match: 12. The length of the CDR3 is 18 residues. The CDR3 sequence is CASSGLAGVKSGSYEQYF. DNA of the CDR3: TGTGCCAGCAGCGGACTAGCGGGGGTGAAGTCGGGGTCCTACGAGCAGTACTTC.

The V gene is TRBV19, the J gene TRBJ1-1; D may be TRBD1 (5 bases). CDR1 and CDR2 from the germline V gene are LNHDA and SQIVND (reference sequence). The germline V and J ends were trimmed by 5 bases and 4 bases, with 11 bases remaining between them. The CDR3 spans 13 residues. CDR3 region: CASSVDRTTEAFF. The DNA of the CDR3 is TGTGCCAGTAGTGTCGACAGAACCACTGAAGCTTTCTTT.

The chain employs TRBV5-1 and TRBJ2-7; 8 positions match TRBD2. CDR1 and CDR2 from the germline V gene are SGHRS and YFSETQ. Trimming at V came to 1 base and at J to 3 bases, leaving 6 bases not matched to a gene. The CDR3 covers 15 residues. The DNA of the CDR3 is TGCGCCAGCAGCTTGTATCCGGGAGGGGACTACGAGCAGTACTTC. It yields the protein CASSLYPGGDYEQYF.

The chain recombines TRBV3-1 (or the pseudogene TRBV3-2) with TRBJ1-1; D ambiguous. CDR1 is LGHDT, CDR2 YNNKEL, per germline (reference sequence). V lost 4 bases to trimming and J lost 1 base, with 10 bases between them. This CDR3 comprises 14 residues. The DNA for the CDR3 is TGTGCCAGCAGCCGAGACCAACAGAACACTGAAGCTTTCTTT. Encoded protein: CASSRDQQNTEAFF.

CDR3 in amino acids: CASSLAPTSGHHFSYNEQFF. The CDR3 bases are TGTGCCAGCAGCTTAGCGCCAACTAGCGGACACCATTTTTCCTACAATGAGCAGTTCTTC. V usage is TRBV7-2 and J usage is TRBJ2-1; 8 bases are a match to TRBD2. The CDR3 loop spans 20 amino acids. CDR1 is SGHTA, CDR2 FQGNSA, per germline. V trimming: 0 bases; J trimming: 1 base; junction bases outside the gene matches: 14.

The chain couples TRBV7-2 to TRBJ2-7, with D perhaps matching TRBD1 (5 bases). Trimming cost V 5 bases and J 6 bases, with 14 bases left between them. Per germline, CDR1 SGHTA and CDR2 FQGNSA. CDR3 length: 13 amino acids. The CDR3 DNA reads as TGTGCCAGCAGCCCCTCGACAGTTTCCGAGCAGTACTTC. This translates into CASSPSTVSEQYF.

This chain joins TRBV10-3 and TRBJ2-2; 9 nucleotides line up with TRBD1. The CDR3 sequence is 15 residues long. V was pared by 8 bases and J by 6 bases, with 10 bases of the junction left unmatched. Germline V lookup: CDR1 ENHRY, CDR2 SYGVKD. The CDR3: CAIGWDREEAGELFF. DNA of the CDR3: TGTGCCATCGGATGGGACAGGGAGGAGGCCGGGGAGCTGTTTTTT.

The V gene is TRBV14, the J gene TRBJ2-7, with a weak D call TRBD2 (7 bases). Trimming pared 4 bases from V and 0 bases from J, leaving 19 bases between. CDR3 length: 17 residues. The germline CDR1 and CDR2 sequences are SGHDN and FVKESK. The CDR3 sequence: CASSRGGGTRSSYEQYF. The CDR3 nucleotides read TGTGCCAGCAGCCGGGGGGGCGGAACTCGCAGCTCCTACGAGCAGTACTTC.

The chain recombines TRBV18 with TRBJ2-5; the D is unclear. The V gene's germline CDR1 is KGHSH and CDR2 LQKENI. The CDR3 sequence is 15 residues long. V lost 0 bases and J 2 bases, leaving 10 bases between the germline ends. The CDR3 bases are TGTGCCAGCTCACCACCCTATGACGGGCAAGAGACCCAGTACTTC. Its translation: CASSPPYDGQETQYF.

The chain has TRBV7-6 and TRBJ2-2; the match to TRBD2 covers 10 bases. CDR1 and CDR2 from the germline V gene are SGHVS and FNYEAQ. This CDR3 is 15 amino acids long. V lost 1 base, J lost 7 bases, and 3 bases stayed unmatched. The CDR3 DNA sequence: TGTGCCAGCAGCTTAGGGCTAGCGGGAGTCGGGGAGCTGTTTTTT. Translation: CASSLGLAGVGELFF.

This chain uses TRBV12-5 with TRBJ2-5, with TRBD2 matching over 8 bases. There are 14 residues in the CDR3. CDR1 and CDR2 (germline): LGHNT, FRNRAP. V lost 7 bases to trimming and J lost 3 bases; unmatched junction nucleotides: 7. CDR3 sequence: CASDSGAGEETQYF. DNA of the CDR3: TGTGCTAGTGACAGTGGAGCGGGAGAAGAGACCCAGTACTTC.

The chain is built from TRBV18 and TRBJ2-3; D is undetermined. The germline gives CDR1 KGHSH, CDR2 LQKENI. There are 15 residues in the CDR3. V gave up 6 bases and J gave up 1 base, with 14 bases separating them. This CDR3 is CASSPNRQGTDTQYF. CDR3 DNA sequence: TGTGCCAGCTCGCCGAATCGCCAGGGCACAGATACGCAGTATTTT.

CDR3 in amino acids: CASSPDYLAGSSDEQFF. CDR3 bases: TGTGCCAGCAGCCCGGATTACTTAGCGGGGAGCAGCGATGAGCAGTTCTTC. The genes are TRBV3-1 (or the pseudogene TRBV3-2) and TRBJ2-1, with 8 bases lining up with TRBD2. Germline trimming cut 4 bases from V and 8 bases from J; bases unmatched to any gene: 16. Germline V gene lookup returns CDR1 LGHDT and CDR2 YNNKEL (reference sequence). The CDR3 covers 17 residues.